This T cell receptor beta chain appears in the sequencing data of a study of identical twins. Broader study findings: Within beta out-of-frame sequences, the excess sharing observed between twins was weaker. Not following the same donors, the study drew its conclusions from cross-sectional statistical analysis. Researchers caution that invariant MAIT and iNKT cells could partly confound zero-insertion analyses.

Among all donors, each was a healthy Caucasian. As regards this clonotype: No antigen is known for it.

TCRdb re-called the 5' RACE reads through MiXCR, storing one row per CDR3 protein. Of nearly 900,000 distinct CDR3 sequences listed, 10% to 15% are singletons. Deletions cut 0 bases from V and 6 bases from J, with 6 bases between. The CDR3 is 12 amino acids. Germline V lookup: CDR1 SQVTM, CDR2 ANQGSEA. These records were also assigned to another study, of yellow fever vaccine responses in identical twins.

V is TRBV29-1 and J is TRBJ2-1; D unclear. Material for sequencing was PBMCs. The clonotype originates from a woman in her late teens or twenties in good health. The CDR3 DNA follows: TGCAGCGTTGAAGATTTGGCCAATGAGCAGTTCTTC. Translating it yields CSVEDLANEQFF.